This T cell receptor (beta chain) originates from a study of blood T cell repertoires in COVID-19. For the study at large: Specimens from acute and convalescent COVID-19 originated in the United States, Italy and Spain.

Germline values: CDR1 SGHVS, CDR2 FNYEAQ. The J segment lost 4 bases and the V segment lost 3 bases, leaving 8 bases of the junction unmatched. This CDR3 comprises 15 residues. Some clones are missing from TCRdb's copy, which holds only in-frame ones; the method was immunoSEQ multiplex PCR. Among 200,000 to 250,000 clones, over 75% were seen once, and the ten largest hold around 13%. Sequences were obtained from peripheral blood. The chain is built from TRBV7-6 and TRBJ2-7; 8 nucleotides align to TRBD1. The receptor was isolated from a human donor in a cohort sampled during active COVID-19. CDR3 in DNA: TGTGCCAGCAGCTTGGGTGAGGACAGGGCGTACGAGCAGTACTTC. Its protein is CASSLGEDRAYEQYF.